One T cell receptor (beta chain) is described in this entry. Antigen specificity is unknown. The CDR3 spans 17 residues. V was clipped by 1 base and J by 0 bases, with 15 bases between them. Germline CDR1 is SGHRS and CDR2 is YFSETQ. TCRdb keeps only in-frame clones here, not all; method: immunoSEQ multiplex PCR. Among tens of thousands of clones listed, about 89% were seen once. The sample comes from a study of Tregs in tolerant kidney transplant recipients. Study-level findings and limits: Antigen-driven expansion was suggested because donor-specific Tregs expanded more than all Tregs in tolerant patients.

J is TRBJ2-3 and V is TRBV5-1; perhaps TRBD2 as D (5 bases). This clonotype was sampled from a human donor who received a combined kidney and bone marrow transplant. Sequenced material: CD4+ T cells from blood, taken before the transplant. Written as DNA, the CDR3 is TGCGCCAGCAGCTTGTTCCTCGGGATCGGGAGCACAGATACGCAGTATTTT. This gives the protein CASSLFLGIGSTDTQYF.